What follows is one T cell receptor beta chain and its context. Its antigen is unknown. This sample is part of a study of CD8+ T cells in alopecia areata. Study results and caveats: Many expanded lesional clones stayed in scalp and blood while on tofacitinib. Expanded CD8+ clones among the top 100, as well as scalp clonality, were significantly decreased by tofacitinib.

The treatment is: oral pan-JAK inhibitor, 5-10 mg twice daily. Both peripheral blood and punch biopsies of lesional scalp skin were obtained from patients who had alopecia areata. The researchers isolated CD4+ and CD8+ T cells from PBMCs by sorting. CDR3 length: 15 amino acids. Deletions cut 2 bases from V and 0 bases from J, with 5 bases between. Germline-derived CDR1 and CDR2 are MGHRA and YSYEKL. Investigators isolated RNA and reverse transcribed it into cDNA to act as the sequencing template. Sequenced by immunoSEQ multiplex PCR; TCRdb stores in-frame clones only, minus some. This table has approximately 180,000 clones, 50% to 75% appearing once.

Sample: CD4+ T cells sorted from blood, taken around week 55, from a patient treated with tofacitinib. The sequence was obtained from a human donor with alopecia areata. The chain couples TRBV4-1 to TRBJ2-6, with no clear D. This CDR3 reads CASSQPLSGANVLTF. CDR3 sequence (DNA): TGCGCCAGCAGCCAACCGCTCTCTGGGGCCAACGTCCTGACTTTC.